This T cell receptor beta chain was sequenced during a study of Graves' ophthalmopathy and Graves' hyperthyroidism. Amplification from RNA transcripts yielded the TCR beta CDR3 regions. HTBI-primed first-round RT-PCR preceded second-round multiplex PCR. TCRdb itself ran the multiplex PCR reads through MiXCR, one entry per CDR3 protein. The data show over a million distinct CDR3 sequences, with about two fifths seen just once and approximately 12% held by the top ten. V lost 4 bases and J 3 bases, leaving 12 bases between the germline ends. Looked up from germline, CDR1 is SGHAT and CDR2 is FQNNGV. This CDR3 is built from 14 residues. Regarding the study as a whole: Ophthalmopathy progression predictions by the model showed around 72% specificity and about 68% sensitivity. In blood appeared most of the expanded thyroid clonotypes whose frequency exceeded 0.001.

Hyperthyroidism patients, aged 18 to 65, were newly diagnosed, under 2 months' duration. Other autoimmune diseases, uncontrolled infections, pregnancy or lactation led to the exclusion of patients. This clonotype was found many times. Its antigen is currently unknown. V usage is TRBV11-2 and J usage is TRBJ1-2; D call uncertain. The TCR was taken from an adult man with Graves' hyperthyroidism. The specimen sequenced was peripheral blood or thyroid tissue (not recorded which). CDR3 in DNA: TGTGCCAGCAGCTCGAAGCCTGGGTACTATGGCTACACCTTC. This gives the protein CASSSKPGYYGYTF.